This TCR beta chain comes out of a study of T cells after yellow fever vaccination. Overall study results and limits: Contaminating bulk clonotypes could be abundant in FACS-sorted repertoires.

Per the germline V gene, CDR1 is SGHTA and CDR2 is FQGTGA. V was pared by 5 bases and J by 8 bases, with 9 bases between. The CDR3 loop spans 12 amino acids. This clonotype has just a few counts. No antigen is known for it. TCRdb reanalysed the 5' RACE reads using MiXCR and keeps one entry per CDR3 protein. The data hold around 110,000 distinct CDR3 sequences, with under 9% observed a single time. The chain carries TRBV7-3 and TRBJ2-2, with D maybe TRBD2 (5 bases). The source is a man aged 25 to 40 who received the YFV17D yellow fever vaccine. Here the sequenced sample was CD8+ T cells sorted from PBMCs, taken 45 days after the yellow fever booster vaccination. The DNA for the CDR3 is TGTGCCAGCAGCAAAGAGGGTGGGGAGCTGTTTTTT. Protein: CASSKEGGELFF.